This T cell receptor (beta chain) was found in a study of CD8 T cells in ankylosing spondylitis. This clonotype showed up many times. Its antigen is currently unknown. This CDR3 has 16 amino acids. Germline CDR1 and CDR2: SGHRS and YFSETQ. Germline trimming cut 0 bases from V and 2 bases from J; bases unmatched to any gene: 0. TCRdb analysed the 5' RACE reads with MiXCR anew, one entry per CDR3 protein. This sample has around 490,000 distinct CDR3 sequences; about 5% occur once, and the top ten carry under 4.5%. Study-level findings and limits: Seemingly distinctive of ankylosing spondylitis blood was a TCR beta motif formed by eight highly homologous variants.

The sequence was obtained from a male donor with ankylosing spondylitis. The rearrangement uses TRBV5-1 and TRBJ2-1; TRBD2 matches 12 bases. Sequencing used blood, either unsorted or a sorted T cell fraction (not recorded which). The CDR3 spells CASSLGLAGAYNEQFF. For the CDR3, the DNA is TGCGCCAGCAGCTTGGGACTAGCGGGGGCCTACAATGAGCAGTTCTTC.